Listed below are T cell receptor beta chains from one sample, sequenced in a study of cytomegalovirus exposure and HLA in healthy donors. The data were produced by immunoSEQ multiplex PCR, yet TCRdb's version contains in-frame clones alone and is incomplete. The data contain about 98,000 clones, about 74% of them singletons. Material for sequencing was PBMCs. The receptors stem from a male donor in good health and CMV-seronegative. CDR3s leave out the opening cysteine and the closing phenylalanine or tryptophan. Fields, in order: CDR3 length, V gene, J gene, CDR3 protein.

13	TRBV29-1	TRBJ2-3	SAVAGGTSTDTQY
15	TRBV5-1	TRBJ2-6	ASSPNTGAPGANVLT
12	TRBV5-6	TRBJ2-5	ASSSTGTTETQY
13	TRBV7-9	TRBJ2-1	ASSPSGSSYNEQF
10	TRBV29-1	TRBJ2-5	SSLTGGETQY
12	TRBV4-2	TRBJ1-1	ASSQGGRNTEAF
15	TRBV11-2	TRBJ1-1	ASSSTRDSRRGTEAF
11	TRBV5-1	TRBJ2-5	ASSRQIQETQY
9	TRBV5-6	TRBJ2-7	ASSFLYEQY
12	TRBV6-5	TRBJ2-7	ASRRTGDAYEQY
14	TRBV5-6	TRBJ2-5	ASSLNFGGAQETQY
12	TRBV5-6	TRBJ1-2	ASILQGPGYGYT
17	TRBV5-6	TRBJ2-3	ASSRTYRTSGTSTDTQY
13	TRBV23-1	TRBJ2-7	ASSQDKTLTYEQY
14	TRBV9	TRBJ2-3	ASSISGGGSTDTQY
11	TRBV2	TRBJ1-2	ASSVGQIDGYT
10	TRBV29-1	TRBJ1-1	SVETGTTEAF
12	TRBV2	TRBJ2-7	ASTQGTSGSQQY
11	TRBV28	TRBJ2-7	ASRTQGAYEQY
15	TRBV7-2	TRBJ2-1	ASSLFPDGSSYNEQF
13	TRBV7-9	TRBJ2-5	ASSSDGGQKETQY
12	TRBV5-4	TRBJ1-2	ASSLAWGEGGYT
11	TRBV7-6	TRBJ2-7	ASSLGEGYEQY
13	TRBV27	TRBJ2-1	ASSLGRGSPTEQF
12	TRBV6-5	TRBJ1-2	ASSWTGGAYGYT
14	TRBV9	TRBJ2-3	ASSVGSGSETDTQY
14	TRBV7-2	TRBJ2-7	ASRVGGTGTNYEQY
12	TRBV6-4	TRBJ1-2	ASSEGRDTYGYT
13	TRBV5-1	TRBJ2-7	ASSTSGTGVDEQY
10	TRBV5-6	TRBJ1-5	ASSLGDQPQH
11	TRBV27	TRBJ2-7	ASSYGRTSEQY
13	TRBV13	TRBJ2-5	ASSWRTGGGETQY
12	TRBV27	TRBJ2-3	ASSRGLVPDTQY
13	TRBV6-5	TRBJ2-1	ASSHTSGRNNEQF
13	TRBV5-1	TRBJ1-5	ASSFTTGSNQPQH
14	TRBV19	TRBJ2-1	ASSIGHRGRPNEQF
10	TRBV27	TRBJ2-7	ASSSPLSGQY
13	TRBV6-5	TRBJ1-2	ASSFLGAGAYGYT
17	TRBV27	TRBJ1-4	ASSLRSLGGVGTNEKLF